These T cell receptor beta chains were read from a single sample in a study of cytomegalovirus exposure and HLA in healthy donors. Using immunoSEQ multiplex PCR, the repertoire was profiled, and TCRdb retains in-frame clones only, with some absent. The data show 65,000 to 75,000 clones, about 63% seen once. The sample taken for sequencing was PBMCs. Source of these receptors: a man between 40 and 49 years old in good health and CMV-seropositive. Both conserved end residues are part of each CDR3. Fields, in order: D gene, J gene, clone size, V gene, CDR3 DNA, CDR3 protein. A D gene is named only where the DNA matches it firmly. Clone size is not always given. Where it is, it says once, few, many or a class for expanded clones.

D gene: NA; J gene: TRBJ1-3; clone size: NA; V gene: TRBV19; CDR3 DNA: TGTGCCAGTAGGGTCGCTGGGGGCGGAAACACCATATATTTT; CDR3 protein: CASRVAGGGNTIYF
D gene: NA; J gene: TRBJ1-1; clone size: NA; V gene: TRBV6-1; CDR3 DNA: TGTGCCAGCACTTTTCACGGTAACACTGAAGCTTTCTTT; CDR3 protein: CASTFHGNTEAFF
D gene: TRBD2; J gene: TRBJ2-3; clone size: once; V gene: TRBV2; CDR3 DNA: TGTGCCAGCAGGAGCGGGAGTCACACAGATACGCAGTATTTT; CDR3 protein: CASRSGSHTDTQYF
D gene: TRBD1; J gene: TRBJ2-7; clone size: NA; V gene: TRBV10-3; CDR3 DNA: TGTGCCATCAGTGAGTCGGGACAGGGTGAAAGGCAGTACTTC; CDR3 protein: CAISESGQGERQYF
D gene: NA; J gene: TRBJ1-4; clone size: NA; V gene: TRBV6-1; CDR3 DNA: TGTGCCAGCTGCCGTCACGGTGAAAAACTGTTTTTT; CDR3 protein: CASCRHGEKLFF
D gene: TRBD1; J gene: TRBJ2-7; clone size: few; V gene: TRBV7-2; CDR3 DNA: TGTGCCAGCAGCCCGGGACAGCGACGCTACGAGCAGTACTTC; CDR3 protein: CASSPGQRRYEQYF
D gene: NA; J gene: TRBJ2-5; clone size: NA; V gene: TRBV15; CDR3 DNA: TGTGCCACCGCCCAGGGGGGAGGAGAGACCCAGTACTTC; CDR3 protein: CATAQGGGETQYF
D gene: TRBD2; J gene: TRBJ2-7; clone size: NA; V gene: TRBV14; CDR3 DNA: TGTGCCAGCAGCCAAGGACGGACTAGCGGGTTCTACGAGCAGTACTTC; CDR3 protein: CASSQGRTSGFYEQYF
D gene: NA; J gene: TRBJ1-2; clone size: NA; V gene: TRBV13; CDR3 DNA: TGTGCCAGCAGCGGCACGAGGAGCGGGGACTATGGCTACACCTTC; CDR3 protein: CASSGTRSGDYGYTF
D gene: NA; J gene: TRBJ1-3; clone size: NA; V gene: TRBV7-9; CDR3 DNA: TGTGCCAGCCGGGGCTCTGGAAACACCATATATTTT; CDR3 protein: CASRGSGNTIYF
D gene: TRBD1; J gene: TRBJ1-2; clone size: NA; V gene: TRBV19; CDR3 DNA: TGTGCCAGTAGTCTACAGACAGGGGGCTACACCTTC; CDR3 protein: CASSLQTGGYTF
D gene: TRBD2; J gene: TRBJ2-7; clone size: NA; V gene: TRBV5-4; CDR3 DNA: TGTGCCAGCAGCTTGGACGGAGCGGGGGAAGAGGAGCAGTACTTC; CDR3 protein: CASSLDGAGEEEQYF
D gene: NA; J gene: TRBJ2-7; clone size: NA; V gene: TRBV5-1; CDR3 DNA: TGCGCCAGCAGCTTGGCCGGAGGGGCTCTATCCGAGCAGTACTTC; CDR3 protein: CASSLAGGALSEQYF
D gene: NA; J gene: TRBJ2-6; clone size: NA; V gene: TRBV12-5; CDR3 DNA: TGTGCTACCGAGAGCTCTGGGGCCAACGTCCTGACTTTC; CDR3 protein: CATESSGANVLTF
D gene: NA; J gene: TRBJ2-1; clone size: NA; V gene: TRBV9; CDR3 DNA: TGTGCCAGCAGCGCCCTGAGGTACGGTGAGCAGTTCTTC; CDR3 protein: CASSALRYGEQFF
D gene: NA; J gene: TRBJ2-2; clone size: NA; V gene: TRBV30; CDR3 DNA: TGTGCCTGGACCCAGGGAGGCACCGGGGAGCTGTTTTTT; CDR3 protein: CAWTQGGTGELFF
D gene: NA; J gene: TRBJ2-5; clone size: NA; V gene: TRBV7-8; CDR3 DNA: TGTGCCAGCAGCTCGGAGTGGGAGACCCAGTACTTC; CDR3 protein: CASSSEWETQYF
D gene: NA; J gene: TRBJ2-7; clone size: NA; V gene: TRBV11-3; CDR3 DNA: TGTGCCAGCAGCCCTGGACACCAATGGACGTACGAGCAGTACTTC; CDR3 protein: CASSPGHQWTYEQYF
D gene: NA; J gene: TRBJ1-2; clone size: few; V gene: TRBV5-4; CDR3 DNA: TGTGCCAGCAGCTTGGTTGACAGTACCTACACCTTC; CDR3 protein: CASSLVDSTYTF
D gene: NA; J gene: TRBJ1-2; clone size: NA; V gene: TRBV30; CDR3 DNA: TGTGCCTGGAGTGTCCGTCGGGGTCCGGGCCTTGGCTACACCTTC; CDR3 protein: CAWSVRRGPGLGYTF
D gene: TRBD2; J gene: TRBJ2-1; clone size: NA; V gene: TRBV7-9; CDR3 DNA: TGTGCCAGCAGCAAGCGGACTAGCGGGAGAAATGAGCAGTTCTTC; CDR3 protein: CASSKRTSGRNEQFF
D gene: NA; J gene: TRBJ1-2; clone size: NA; V gene: TRBV7-9; CDR3 DNA: TGTGCCAGCAGCCTCGGGAGGCAGACTTACTATGGCTACACCTTC; CDR3 protein: CASSLGRQTYYGYTF
D gene: TRBD1; J gene: TRBJ1-3; clone size: NA; V gene: TRBV7-9; CDR3 DNA: TGTGCCAGCAGCTTGGTGGACAGGCCGACTCACATATATTTT; CDR3 protein: CASSLVDRPTHIYF
D gene: NA; J gene: TRBJ2-2; clone size: NA; V gene: TRBV5-1; CDR3 DNA: TGCGCCAGCAGCTTGGGACAGGACACCGGGGAGCTGTTTTTT; CDR3 protein: CASSLGQDTGELFF
D gene: TRBD1; J gene: TRBJ1-2; clone size: NA; V gene: TRBV7-6; CDR3 DNA: TGTGCCAGCAGCTTAGGGGTCGGGGACAGGACTCCTAACTATGGCTACACCTTC; CDR3 protein: CASSLGVGDRTPNYGYTF
D gene: NA; J gene: TRBJ1-2; clone size: NA; V gene: TRBV19; CDR3 DNA: TGTGCCAGTAGTATAGATCTCTTCTATGGCTACACCTTC; CDR3 protein: CASSIDLFYGYTF
D gene: TRBD1; J gene: TRBJ1-6; clone size: NA; V gene: TRBV6-1; CDR3 DNA: TGTGCCAGCAGTGCCACACCCATGAGGACAGGGGGCAATTCACCCCTCCACTTT; CDR3 protein: CASSATPMRTGGNSPLHF
D gene: NA; J gene: TRBJ1-1; clone size: NA; V gene: TRBV30; CDR3 DNA: TGTGCCTGGAGTGTAAGGAGGACTGAAGCTTTCTTT; CDR3 protein: CAWSVRRTEAFF
D gene: NA; J gene: TRBJ2-7; clone size: NA; V gene: TRBV7-9; CDR3 DNA: TGTGCCAGCAGCTTATTGGGGGGCTACGAGCAGTACTTC; CDR3 protein: CASSLLGGYEQYF
D gene: TRBD2; J gene: TRBJ2-3; clone size: once; V gene: TRBV27; CDR3 DNA: TGTGCCAGCAGTCCCGGGACTAGCGGGGGGAGACGCACAGATACGCAGTATTTT; CDR3 protein: CASSPGTSGGRRTDTQYF
D gene: TRBD2; J gene: TRBJ2-7; clone size: NA; V gene: TRBV28; CDR3 DNA: TGTGCCAGCAGGGGAGGGCAGGCCAGCTCCTACGAGCAGTACTTC; CDR3 protein: CASRGGQASSYEQYF
D gene: NA; J gene: TRBJ2-1; clone size: NA; V gene: TRBV10-3; CDR3 DNA: TGTGCCATCTCAACCCGGAGCGGCTTAATGGGGAATGAGCAGTTCTTC; CDR3 protein: CAISTRSGLMGNEQFF
D gene: TRBD1; J gene: TRBJ2-7; clone size: NA; V gene: TRBV19; CDR3 DNA: TGTGCCAGTAGTAGGGTACCGGGACAGGGCACGTACGAGCAGTACTTC; CDR3 protein: CASSRVPGQGTYEQYF
D gene: TRBD1; J gene: TRBJ1-2; clone size: NA; V gene: TRBV4-3; CDR3 DNA: TGCGCCAGCAGCCAAGAATCAGGGGGCTTAGGAGGCTACACCTTC; CDR3 protein: CASSQESGGLGGYTF
D gene: TRBD1; J gene: TRBJ2-3; clone size: once; V gene: TRBV5-1; CDR3 DNA: TGCGCCAGCAGCTTCGGGACAGGGGACAACACAGATACGCAGTATTTT; CDR3 protein: CASSFGTGDNTDTQYF
D gene: TRBD2; J gene: TRBJ2-1; clone size: NA; V gene: TRBV29-1; CDR3 DNA: TGCAGCGGGGGGACTAGGTGGGATGAGCAGTTCTTC; CDR3 protein: CSGGTRWDEQFF
D gene: TRBD1; J gene: TRBJ1-3; clone size: NA; V gene: TRBV4-2; CDR3 DNA: TGTGCCAGCAGCCTCGAAATGGGACAGGGCGAAAACACCATATATTTT; CDR3 protein: CASSLEMGQGENTIYF
D gene: TRBD2; J gene: TRBJ2-7; clone size: NA; V gene: TRBV18; CDR3 DNA: TGTGCCAGCTCACTCGGGACTAGCGGGAGTGGGATCGACGAGCAGTACTTC; CDR3 protein: CASSLGTSGSGIDEQYF
D gene: TRBD2; J gene: TRBJ2-5; clone size: once; V gene: TRBV5-4; CDR3 DNA: TGTGCCAGCAGCTTCACTAGCGGCACGTACCAAGAGACCCAGTACTTC; CDR3 protein: CASSFTSGTYQETQYF
D gene: NA; J gene: TRBJ2-2; clone size: NA; V gene: TRBV11-3; CDR3 DNA: TGTGCCAGCAGCTTAGACCTCACCGGGGAGCTGTTTTTT; CDR3 protein: CASSLDLTGELFF
D gene: NA; J gene: TRBJ2-2; clone size: NA; V gene: TRBV15; CDR3 DNA: TGTGCCACCAGCAGAGATGGGGACTCAGGATCAGCGAACACCGGGGAGCTGTTTTTT; CDR3 protein: CATSRDGDSGSANTGELFF
D gene: TRBD2; J gene: TRBJ2-5; clone size: NA; V gene: TRBV9; CDR3 DNA: TGTGCCAGCAGGCCCGGGTTTGGGGGGGGAGGAGAGACCCAGTACTTC; CDR3 protein: CASRPGFGGGGETQYF
D gene: NA; J gene: TRBJ1-5; clone size: NA; V gene: TRBV6-6; CDR3 DNA: TGTGCCAGCAGTCACCCAGGCGTCAATCAGCCCCAGCATTTT; CDR3 protein: CASSHPGVNQPQHF
D gene: NA; J gene: TRBJ2-1; clone size: NA; V gene: TRBV4-3; CDR3 DNA: TGCGCCAGCAGCCGCCGGGCAATAGGGGACTCCAATGAGCAGTTCTTC; CDR3 protein: CASSRRAIGDSNEQFF
D gene: NA; J gene: TRBJ2-7; clone size: NA; V gene: TRBV6-5; CDR3 DNA: TGTGCCAGCAGTTACTTCAACGAGCAGTACTTC; CDR3 protein: CASSYFNEQYF
D gene: NA; J gene: TRBJ2-7; clone size: few; V gene: TRBV6-5; CDR3 DNA: TGTGCCAGCAGTGCAGGGGCGCGCGAGCAGTACTTC; CDR3 protein: CASSAGAREQYF
D gene: NA; J gene: TRBJ2-7; clone size: NA; V gene: TRBV27; CDR3 DNA: TGTGCCAGCAGTTTATCGGGCAGCTACGAGCAGTACTTC; CDR3 protein: CASSLSGSYEQYF
D gene: TRBD1; J gene: TRBJ1-5; clone size: NA; V gene: TRBV10-2; CDR3 DNA: TGCGCCAGCAGTCCGGCAGGGGGTAGCCAGCCCCAGCATTTT; CDR3 protein: CASSPAGGSQPQHF
D gene: TRBD1; J gene: TRBJ2-3; clone size: NA; V gene: TRBV5-6; CDR3 DNA: TGTGCCAGCAGCTTGGACGCGACAGGGATTGGAGATACGCAGTATTTT; CDR3 protein: CASSLDATGIGDTQYF
D gene: TRBD1; J gene: TRBJ2-5; clone size: NA; V gene: TRBV25-1; CDR3 DNA: TGTGCCAGCAGTGCGGGACAGGGAGTGGCAGAGACCCAGTACTTC; CDR3 protein: CASSAGQGVAETQYF
D gene: TRBD2; J gene: TRBJ2-1; clone size: NA; V gene: TRBV4-3; CDR3 DNA: TGCGCCAGCAGCCAACAACCGGGACTAGCGGCCAATGAGCAGTTCTTC; CDR3 protein: CASSQQPGLAANEQFF
D gene: NA; J gene: TRBJ1-1; clone size: few; V gene: TRBV7-9; CDR3 DNA: TGTGCCAGCAGCTTAGTGGGCATTTTAAACACTGAAGCTTTCTTT; CDR3 protein: CASSLVGILNTEAFF
D gene: NA; J gene: TRBJ2-1; clone size: NA; V gene: TRBV5-4; CDR3 DNA: TGTGCCAGCAGCTGGGCAGAGGAGGACCCTGAGCAGTTCTTC; CDR3 protein: CASSWAEEDPEQFF
D gene: NA; J gene: TRBJ2-3; clone size: NA; V gene: TRBV7-2; CDR3 DNA: TGTGCCAGCAGCTTAAATGGTCGAAACGGGGCAGATACGCAGTATTTT; CDR3 protein: CASSLNGRNGADTQYF
D gene: TRBD1; J gene: TRBJ1-2; clone size: once; V gene: TRBV9; CDR3 DNA: TGTGCCAGTAGCGGGGGACAGGGTGGGGTGAATGGCTACACCTTC; CDR3 protein: CASSGGQGGVNGYTF